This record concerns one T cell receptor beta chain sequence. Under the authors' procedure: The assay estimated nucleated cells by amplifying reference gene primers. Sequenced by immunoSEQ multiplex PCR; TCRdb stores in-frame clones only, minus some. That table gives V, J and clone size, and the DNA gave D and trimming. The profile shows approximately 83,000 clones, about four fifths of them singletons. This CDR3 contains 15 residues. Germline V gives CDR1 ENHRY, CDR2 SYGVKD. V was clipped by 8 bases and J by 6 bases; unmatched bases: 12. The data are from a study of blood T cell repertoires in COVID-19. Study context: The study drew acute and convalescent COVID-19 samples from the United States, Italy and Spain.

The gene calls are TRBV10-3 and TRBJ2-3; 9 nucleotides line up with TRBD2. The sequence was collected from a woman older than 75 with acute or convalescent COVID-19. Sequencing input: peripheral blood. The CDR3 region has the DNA TGTGCCATCGCCTCTGGCGGGGGGGCAGGGGATACGCAGTATTTT. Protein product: CAIASGGGAGDTQYF.